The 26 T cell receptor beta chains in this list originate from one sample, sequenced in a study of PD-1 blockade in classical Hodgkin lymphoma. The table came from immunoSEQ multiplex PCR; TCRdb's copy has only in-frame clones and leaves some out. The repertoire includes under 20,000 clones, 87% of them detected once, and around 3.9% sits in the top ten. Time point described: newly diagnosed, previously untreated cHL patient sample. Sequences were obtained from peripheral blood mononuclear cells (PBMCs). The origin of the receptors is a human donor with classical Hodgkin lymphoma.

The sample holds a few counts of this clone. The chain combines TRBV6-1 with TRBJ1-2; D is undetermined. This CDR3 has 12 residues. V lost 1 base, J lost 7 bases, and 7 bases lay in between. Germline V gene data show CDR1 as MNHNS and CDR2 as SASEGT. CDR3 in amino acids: CASSEDRRGYTF. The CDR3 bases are TGTGCCAGCAGTGAAGATCGCCGTGGCTACACCTTC.

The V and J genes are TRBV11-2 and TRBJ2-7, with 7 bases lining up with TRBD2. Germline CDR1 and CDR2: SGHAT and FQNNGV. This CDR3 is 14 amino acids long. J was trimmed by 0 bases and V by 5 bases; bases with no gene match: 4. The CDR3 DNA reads TGTGCCAGCAGCCGAGCGGGGAGCTCCTACGAGCAGTACTTC. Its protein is CASSRAGSSYEQYF.

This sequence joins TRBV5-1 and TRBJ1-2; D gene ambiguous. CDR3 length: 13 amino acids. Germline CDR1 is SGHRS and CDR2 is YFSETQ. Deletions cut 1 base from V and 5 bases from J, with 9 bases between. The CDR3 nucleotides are TGCGCCAGCAGCTTGACGGAAAGATATGGCTACACCTTC. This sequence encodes CASSLTERYGYTF.

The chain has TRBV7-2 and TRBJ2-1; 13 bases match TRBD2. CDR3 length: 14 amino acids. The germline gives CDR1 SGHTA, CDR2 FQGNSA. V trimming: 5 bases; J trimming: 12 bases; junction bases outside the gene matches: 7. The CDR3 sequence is CASSTGLAGVVQFF. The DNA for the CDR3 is TGTGCCAGCAGCACCGGACTAGCGGGAGTTGTGCAGTTCTTC.

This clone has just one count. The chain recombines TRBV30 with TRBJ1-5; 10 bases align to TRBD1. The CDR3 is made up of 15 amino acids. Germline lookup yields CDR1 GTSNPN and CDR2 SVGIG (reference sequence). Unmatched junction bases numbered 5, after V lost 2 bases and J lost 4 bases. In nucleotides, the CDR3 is TGTGCCTGGAGTCGCCGGACAGGGGGGAATCAGCCCCAGCATTTT. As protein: CAWSRRTGGNQPQHF.

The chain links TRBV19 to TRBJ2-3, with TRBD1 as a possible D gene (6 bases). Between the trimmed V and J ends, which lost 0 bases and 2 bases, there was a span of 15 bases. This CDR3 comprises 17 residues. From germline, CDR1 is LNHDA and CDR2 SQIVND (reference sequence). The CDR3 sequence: CASSIDGRGLFTDTQYF. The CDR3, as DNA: TGTGCCAGTAGTATAGATGGCAGGGGCCTCTTCACAGATACGCAGTATTTT.

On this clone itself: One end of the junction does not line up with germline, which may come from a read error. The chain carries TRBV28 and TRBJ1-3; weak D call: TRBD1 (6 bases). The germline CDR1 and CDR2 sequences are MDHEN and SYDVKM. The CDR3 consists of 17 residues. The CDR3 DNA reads TGTGCCAGCAGTTTATACCGCCCGGGGGGGGCTGGACACACCATATATTTT. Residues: CASSLYRPGGAGHTIYF.

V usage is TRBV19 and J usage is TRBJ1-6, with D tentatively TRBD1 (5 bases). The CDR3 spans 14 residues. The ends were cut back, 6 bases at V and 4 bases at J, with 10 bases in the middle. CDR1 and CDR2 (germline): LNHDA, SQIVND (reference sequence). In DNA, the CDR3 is TGTGCCAGTAGCTGGGACGGATATAATTCACCCCTCCACTTT. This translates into CASSWDGYNSPLHF. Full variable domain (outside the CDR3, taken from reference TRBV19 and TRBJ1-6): DGGITQSPKYLFRKEGQNVTLSCEQNLNHDAMYWYRQDPGQGLRLIYYSQIVNDFQKGDIAEGYSVSREKKESFPLTVTSAQKNPTAFYLCASSWDGYNSPLHFGNGTRLTVT.

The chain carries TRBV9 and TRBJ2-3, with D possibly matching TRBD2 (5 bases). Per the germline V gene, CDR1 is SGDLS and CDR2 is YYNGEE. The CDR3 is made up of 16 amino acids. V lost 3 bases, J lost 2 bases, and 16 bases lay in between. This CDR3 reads CASSEGVDLDTDTQYF. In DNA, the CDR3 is TGTGCCAGCAGCGAGGGAGTCGACCTTGACACAGATACGCAGTATTTT.

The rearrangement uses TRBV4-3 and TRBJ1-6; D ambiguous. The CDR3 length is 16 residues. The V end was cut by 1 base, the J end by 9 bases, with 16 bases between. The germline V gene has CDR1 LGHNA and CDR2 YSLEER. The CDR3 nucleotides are TGCGCCAGCAGCCAAGCATACGGGATGGTGGGTTCACCCCTCCACTTT. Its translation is CASSQAYGMVGSPLHF.

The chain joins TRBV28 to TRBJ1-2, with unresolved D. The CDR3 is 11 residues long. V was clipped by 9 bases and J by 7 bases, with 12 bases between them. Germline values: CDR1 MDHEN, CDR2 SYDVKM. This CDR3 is CASQDGFGYTF. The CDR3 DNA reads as TGTGCCAGTCAGGACGGTTTTGGCTACACCTTC.

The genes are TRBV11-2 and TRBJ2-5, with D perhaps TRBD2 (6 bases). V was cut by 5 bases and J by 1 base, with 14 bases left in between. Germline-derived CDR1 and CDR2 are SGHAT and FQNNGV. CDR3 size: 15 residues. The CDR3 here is CASSRTTGSQETQYF. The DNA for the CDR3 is TGTGCCAGCAGCAGGACCACCGGGAGCCAAGAGACCCAGTACTTC.

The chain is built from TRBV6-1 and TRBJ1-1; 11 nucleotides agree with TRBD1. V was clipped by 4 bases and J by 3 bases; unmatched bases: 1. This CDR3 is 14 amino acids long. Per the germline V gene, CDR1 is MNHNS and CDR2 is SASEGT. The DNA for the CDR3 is TGTGCCAGCAGTGGGGACAGGGGGTACACTGAAGCTTTCTTT. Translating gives CASSGDRGYTEAFF.

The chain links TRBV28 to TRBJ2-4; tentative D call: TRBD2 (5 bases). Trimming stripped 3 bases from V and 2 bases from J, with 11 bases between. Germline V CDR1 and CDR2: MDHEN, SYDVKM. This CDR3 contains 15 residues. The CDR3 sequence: CASSLSPGTKNIQYF. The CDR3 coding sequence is TGTGCCAGCAGTTTGAGCCCCGGGACCAAAAACATTCAGTACTTC. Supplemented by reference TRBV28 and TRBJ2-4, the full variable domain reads DVKVTQSSRYLVKRTGEKVFLECVQDMDHENMFWYRQDPGLGLRLIYFSYDVKMKEKGDIPEGYSVSREKKERFSLILESASTNQTSMYLCASSLSPGTKNIQYFGAGTRLSVL.

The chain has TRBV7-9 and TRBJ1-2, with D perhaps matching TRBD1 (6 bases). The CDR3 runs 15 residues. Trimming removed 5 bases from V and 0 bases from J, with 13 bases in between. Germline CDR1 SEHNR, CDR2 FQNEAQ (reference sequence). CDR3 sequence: CASSPRQVPNYGYTF. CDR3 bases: TGTGCCAGCAGCCCGAGACAGGTCCCTAACTATGGCTACACCTTC.

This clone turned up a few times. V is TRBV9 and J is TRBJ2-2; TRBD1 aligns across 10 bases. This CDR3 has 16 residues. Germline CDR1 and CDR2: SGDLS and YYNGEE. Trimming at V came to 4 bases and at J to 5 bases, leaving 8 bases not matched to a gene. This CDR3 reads CASSKRTGGSTGELFF. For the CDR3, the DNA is TGTGCCAGCAGCAAAAGGACAGGGGGTTCAACCGGGGAGCTGTTTTTT.

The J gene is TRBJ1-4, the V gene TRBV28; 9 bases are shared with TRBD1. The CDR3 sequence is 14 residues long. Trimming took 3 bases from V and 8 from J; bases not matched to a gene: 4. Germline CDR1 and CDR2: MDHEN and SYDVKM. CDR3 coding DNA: TGTGCCAGCAGTTTGTGGACAGGGGCGGAAAAACTGTTTTTT. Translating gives CASSLWTGAEKLFF.

The CDR3 protein is CASSLQGYGYTF. CDR3 coding DNA: TGTGCCAGCTCATTACAGGGGTATGGCTACACCTTC. The chain combines TRBV18 with TRBJ1-2, with TRBD1 identical over 7 bases. Trimming at V came to 5 bases and at J to 5 bases, leaving 2 bases not matched to a gene. The CDR3 is made up of 12 amino acids. Germline CDR1 KGHSH, CDR2 LQKENI.

The CDR3 sequence: CASSPLPGGEQFF. The CDR3 nucleotides are TGTGCCAGCAGCCCCCTTCCCGGTGGTGAGCAGTTCTTC. This sequence joins TRBV7-9 and TRBJ2-1; D remains ambiguous. The germline V gene has CDR1 SEHNR and CDR2 FQNEAQ (reference sequence). The V gene lost 5 bases and the J gene lost 9 bases, with 14 bases spanning the gap. This CDR3 spans 13 amino acids. The variable domain in full, with the rest retrieved from reference TRBV7-9 and TRBJ2-1, is DTGVSQNPRHKITKRGQNVTFRCDPISEHNRLYWYRQTLGQGPEFLTYFQNEAQLEKSRLLSDRFSAERPKGSFSTLEIQRTEQGDSAMYLCASSPLPGGEQFFGPGTRLTVL.

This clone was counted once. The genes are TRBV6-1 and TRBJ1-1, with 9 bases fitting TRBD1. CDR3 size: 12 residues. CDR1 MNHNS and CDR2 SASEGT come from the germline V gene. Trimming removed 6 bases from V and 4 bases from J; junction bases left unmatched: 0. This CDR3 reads CASRTGGTEAFF. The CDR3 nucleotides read TGTGCCAGCAGGACAGGGGGCACTGAAGCTTTCTTT.

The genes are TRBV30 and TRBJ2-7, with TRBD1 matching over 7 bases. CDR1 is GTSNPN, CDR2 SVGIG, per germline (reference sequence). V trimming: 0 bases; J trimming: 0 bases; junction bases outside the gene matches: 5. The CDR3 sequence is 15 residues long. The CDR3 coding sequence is TGTGCCTGGAGTGTAGGGGGCGCAAACTCCTACGAGCAGTACTTC. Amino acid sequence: CAWSVGGANSYEQYF.

The CDR3 reads CASRRQGDSNQPQHF. CDR3 sequence (DNA): TGTGCCAGCAGAAGACAGGGGGATAGCAATCAGCCCCAGCATTTT. This chain connects TRBV27 to TRBJ1-5, with 9 bases identical to TRBD1. The CDR3 is 15 amino acids. The germline gives CDR1 MNHEY, CDR2 SMNVEV (reference sequence). J lost 0 bases, V lost 6 bases, and 3 bases had no gene match.

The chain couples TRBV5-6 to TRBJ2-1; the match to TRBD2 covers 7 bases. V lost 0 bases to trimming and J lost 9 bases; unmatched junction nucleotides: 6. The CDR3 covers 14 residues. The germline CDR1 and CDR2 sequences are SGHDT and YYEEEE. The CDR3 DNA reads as TGTGCCAGCAGCTTGGGGGACTATAGAGGTGAGCAGTTCTTC. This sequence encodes CASSLGDYRGEQFF.

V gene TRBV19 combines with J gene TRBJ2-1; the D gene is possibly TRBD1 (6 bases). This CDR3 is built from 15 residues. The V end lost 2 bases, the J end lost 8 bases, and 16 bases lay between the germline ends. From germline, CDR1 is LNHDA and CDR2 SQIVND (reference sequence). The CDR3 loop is CASSIRGRNRDEQFF. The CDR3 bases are TGTGCCAGTAGTATAAGGGGGAGAAACCGGGATGAGCAGTTCTTC.

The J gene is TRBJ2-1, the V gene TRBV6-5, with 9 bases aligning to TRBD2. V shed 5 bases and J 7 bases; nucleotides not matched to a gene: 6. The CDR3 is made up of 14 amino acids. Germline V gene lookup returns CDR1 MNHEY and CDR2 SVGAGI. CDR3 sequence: CASSKGLARNEQFF. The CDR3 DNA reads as TGTGCCAGCAGTAAAGGACTAGCGCGGAATGAGCAGTTCTTC.

The CDR3 spells CASSQPGLARTGELFF. DNA of the CDR3: TGTGCCAGCAGCCAACCGGGACTAGCGAGGACCGGGGAGCTGTTTTTT. This chain connects TRBV14 to TRBJ2-2; 10 nucleotides agree with TRBD2. The germline CDR1 and CDR2 sequences are SGHDN and FVKESK. Trimming at V came to 2 bases and at J to 5 bases, leaving 5 bases not matched to a gene. This CDR3 is built from 16 residues. Full variable domain (outside the CDR3, taken from reference TRBV14 and TRBJ2-2): EAGVTQFPSHSVIEKGQTVTLRCDPISGHDNLYWYRRVMGKEIKFLLHFVKESKQDESGMPNNRFLAERTGGTYSTLKVQPAELEDSGVYFCASSQPGLARTGELFFGEGSRLTVL.